This TCR beta chain was found in a study of shared clonotypes between healthy human individuals (dated by TCRdb to about 2020). Background on the whole study: A few men and a couple of women, aged 18 to 49 years, made up the cohort. Per donor, three plates each were used for CD4 naive and CD4 memory, two for CD8 naive, and one for CD8 memory. To estimate repertoire size and how much clonotypes are shared between individuals, the study performed deep sequencing of blood TCR repertoires from about five healthy adults. Libraries were prepared and TCR repertoires were sequenced by different laboratories using diverse techniques, in order to increase sequencing depth and limit assay-specific biases. Each donor's leukapheresis produced roughly between roughly 0.94 and 9.5 billion PBMCs.

The donors were healthy, HIV-negative adults with no recently reported acute infections or vaccinations. All donors were Caucasian adults living in Nashville, Tennessee, USA. CD4+ T cells were enriched by magnetic negative selection, after which naive cells were positively selected on CD45RA and the negative fraction was taken as the memory subset. Blood was obtained by leukapheresis, after which PBMCs were separated by Ficoll-Histopaque density gradient centrifugation and cryopreserved in liquid nitrogen vapor phase. Analytical flow cytometry was used to check the purity and quantity of every magnetically sorted T cell population. Each sorted fraction had its genomic DNA isolated and then quantified by UV absorbance on a Nanodrop 2000c. Relative to germline, V is 2 bases shorter and J is 2 bases shorter, with 11 bases between their ends. CDR1 and CDR2 were assigned from the germline V gene as SGDLS and YYNGEE. The CDR3 measures 15 amino acids from cysteine to phenylalanine. The entry retains the CDR3 DNA only, 45 bases that are in frame from base 1.

Using the deep immunoSEQ assay, multiplex PCR amplified TCR CDR3 regions from genomic DNA. Extracted genomic DNA from each cell subset was distributed evenly across all wells of several immunoSEQ 96-well plates, and each plate was treated as a replicate. For sorted subsets, 200 to 250 ng of genomic DNA, equivalent to about 30,000 T cell genomes, went into each replicate PCR. Purified libraries were quantified with a Qubit 3.0 fluorometer, sized on a Bioanalyzer 2100, and re-quantified with the KAPA Library Quantification kit. Every immunoSEQ 96-well plate was sequenced on a separate single-read 150-cycle Illumina NextSeq 550 flow cell. From the authors' description of their analysis: Because the immunoSEQ output included only junctional sequences and no quality scores, the filtering could not be the same as the filtering used for full-length reads. Sequences were annotated with PyIR, a Python wrapper for IgBLAST v1.9, using IMGT germline references to assign V/J genes and CDR3. Reads were removed for weak V/J assignments (E-value above 1e-6), missing CDR3, stop codons, out-of-frame junctions, or ambiguous translated residues. V3J clonotypes were defined as sequences sharing an identical inferred V gene, J gene, and CDR3 amino acid sequence. Percentage overlap between repertoires was computed as shared unique clonotypes divided by the size of the smaller repertoire. RTK rarefaction, the Chao1 estimator, and Recon v2.1 estimates of unobserved clonotypes were used to assess repertoire richness. For all TCRbeta clonotypes obtained by the gDNA method from a few donors, generation probabilities were computed with OLGA. Here the immuneACCESS table is served through TCRdb, limited to in-frame sequences with V and J called. Missing clones are a known gap in these copies; in checked studies unresolved V genes cover under half, and the rest lacks a known reason. V and J calls and clone size are copied from that table; D and trimming were computed from the DNA. In all, the sample holds millions of clones, and about 92% of those were seen once. The top ten clones comprise 0.39% of the sample.

The research as a whole found: Across a few donors, 4.5% to 6.5% of naive CD4, approximately 3.6% of naive CD8, under 2.5% of memory CD4, and roughly 0.4% of memory CD8 clonotypes were shared. Sampling was restricted to blood, and TCR repertoires in tissue are likely to differ from TCR repertoires in blood. Clonotypes shared by all four sorted-subset donors showed higher generation probabilities than non-shared clonotypes. Naive subsets generally had larger estimated clonotype richness than memory subsets did. Pairwise subsampling led to the expectation that sequencing depth would affect the degree of clonotype sharing among donors. The small number of donors limited the genetic and exposure-history diversity represented. Incomplete sequencing was indicated by rarefaction of sorted-subset datasets, despite the large sequencing depth.

As concerns this clone: Its antigen specificity is not known. No much larger clone exists at a distance of one base, and base qualities are not known.

Sequences were obtained from naive CD4+ T cells from PBMCs. According to the study, the label for this sample's cell subset or site signals: CD45RA+ positively selected. The receptor comes from a man in his late teens or twenties in good health. Some clones in this sample may be carry-over from other donors' samples. Recombination joined TRBV9 with TRBJ2-1; no D gene is confidently identified. CDR3 sequence: CASSVDSRPYNEQFF. The sequenced DNA: TGTGCCAGCAGCGTCGACTCCCGCCCCTACAATGAGCAGTTCTTC.